The 2 T cell receptor beta chains presented below share a single source sample, sequenced in a study of blood T cell repertoires in COVID-19. Measured with immunoSEQ multiplex PCR; TCRdb has only the in-frame clones, and not every one. Among around 190,000 clones listed, around nine tenths were seen once. The sample taken for sequencing was peripheral blood. The receptor set was obtained from a young man with active or convalescent COVID-19.

CDR3 in DNA: TGTGCCAGCAGCTTGGTGGGCAGACCTAGCACAGATACGCAGTATTTT. Its protein is CASSLVGRPSTDTQYF. The rearrangement uses TRBV5-6 and TRBJ2-3; D is ambiguous. The germline V gene encodes CDR1 SGHDT and CDR2 YYEEEE. The CDR3 runs 16 residues. V lost 0 bases to trimming and J lost 0 bases, with 11 bases between them.

The chain combines TRBV29-1 with TRBJ2-5; perhaps TRBD2 as D (5 bases). The V gene lost 5 bases and the J gene lost 5 bases, with 15 bases spanning the gap. The CDR3 is made up of 13 amino acids. Germline assignment: CDR1 SQVTM and CDR2 ANQGSEA. Here the CDR3 DNA reads TGCAGCGTTTCCCCTAGCATCGGGGAGACCCAGTACTTC. Amino acids: CSVSPSIGETQYF.